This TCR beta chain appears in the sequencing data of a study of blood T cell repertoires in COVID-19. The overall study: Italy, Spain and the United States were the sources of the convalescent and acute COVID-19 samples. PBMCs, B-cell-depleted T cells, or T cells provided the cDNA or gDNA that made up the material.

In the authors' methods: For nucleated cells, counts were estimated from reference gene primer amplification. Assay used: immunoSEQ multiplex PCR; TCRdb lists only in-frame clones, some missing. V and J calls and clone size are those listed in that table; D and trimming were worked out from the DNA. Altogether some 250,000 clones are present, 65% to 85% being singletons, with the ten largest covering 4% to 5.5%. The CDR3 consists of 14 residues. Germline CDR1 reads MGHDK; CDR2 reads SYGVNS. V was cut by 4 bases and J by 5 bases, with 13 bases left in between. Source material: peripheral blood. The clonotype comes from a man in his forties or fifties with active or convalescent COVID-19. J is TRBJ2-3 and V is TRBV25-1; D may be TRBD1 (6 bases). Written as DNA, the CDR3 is TGTGCCAGCAGTGCAGGGGCTGGTTTAGATACGCAGTATTTT. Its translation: CASSAGAGLDTQYF.